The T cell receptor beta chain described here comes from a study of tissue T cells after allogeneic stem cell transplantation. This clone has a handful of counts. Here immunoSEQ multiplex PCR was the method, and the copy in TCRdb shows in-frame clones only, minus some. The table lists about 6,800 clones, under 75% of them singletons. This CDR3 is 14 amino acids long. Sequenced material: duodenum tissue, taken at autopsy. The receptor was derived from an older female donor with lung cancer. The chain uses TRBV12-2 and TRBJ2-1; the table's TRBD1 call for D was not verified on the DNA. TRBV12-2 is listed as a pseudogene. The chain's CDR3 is CASRIGTCYNEQFF. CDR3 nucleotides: TGTGCAAGTCGCATCGGGACATGCTACAATGAGCAGTTCTTC.